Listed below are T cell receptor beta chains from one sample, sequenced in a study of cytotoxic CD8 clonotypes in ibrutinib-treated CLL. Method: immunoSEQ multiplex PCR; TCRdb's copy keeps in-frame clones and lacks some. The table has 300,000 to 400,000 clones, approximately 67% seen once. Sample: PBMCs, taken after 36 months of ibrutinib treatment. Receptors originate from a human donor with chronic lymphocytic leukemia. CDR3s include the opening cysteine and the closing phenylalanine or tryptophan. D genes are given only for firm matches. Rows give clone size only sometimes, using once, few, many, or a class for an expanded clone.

CDR3: CASSRYPGVHYEQYF
DNA: TGTGCCAGCAGTCGTTACCCGGGGGTACACTACGAGCAGTACTTC
size: .
V: TRBV6-5
D: .
J: TRBJ2-7

CDR3: CASSFLRGTGAYEQYF
DNA: TGCGCCAGCAGTTTCCTGAGAGGGACAGGAGCCTACGAGCAGTACTTC
size: .
V: TRBV5-1
D: TRBD1
J: TRBJ2-7

CDR3: CASSQYRGGFSNQPQHF
DNA: TGTGCCAGTAGTCAATACAGGGGCGGGTTTAGCAATCAGCCCCAGCATTTT
size: .
V: TRBV19
D: TRBD1
J: TRBJ1-5

CDR3: CASSPQRGGQFF
DNA: TGTGCCAGCAGCCCCCAGCGGGGAGGGCAGTTCTTC
size: .
V: TRBV9
D: TRBD2
J: TRBJ2-1

CDR3: CASSQDRGNQPQHF
DNA: TGCGCCAGCAGCCAAGATCGGGGGAATCAGCCCCAGCATTTT
size: .
V: TRBV4-3
D: .
J: TRBJ1-5

CDR3: CASSFIGGANVLTF
DNA: TGTGCCAGCAGTTTCATAGGTGGGGCCAACGTCCTGACTTTC
size: .
V: TRBV27
D: .
J: TRBJ2-6

CDR3: CSVGTPRSSYEQYF
DNA: TGCAGCGTCGGGACTCCTCGATCCTCCTACGAGCAGTACTTC
size: .
V: TRBV29-1
D: .
J: TRBJ2-7

CDR3: CASRRANYGYTF
DNA: TGTGCCAGCAGACGGGCTAACTATGGCTACACCTTC
size: .
V: TRBV6-1
D: .
J: TRBJ1-2

CDR3: CASSIDQVTYGYTF
DNA: TGTGCCAGTAGTATAGATCAGGTCACCTATGGCTACACCTTC
size: .
V: TRBV19
D: .
J: TRBJ1-2

CDR3: CASSELAGAGEQYF
DNA: TGTGCCAGCAGTGAACTAGCGGGAGCCGGGGAGCAGTACTTC
size: once
V: TRBV2
D: TRBD2
J: TRBJ2-7

CDR3: CASSLAQYSGANVLTF
DNA: TGTGCCAGCAGCTTAGCGCAATATTCTGGGGCCAACGTCCTGACTTTC
size: .
V: TRBV7-2
D: .
J: TRBJ2-6

CDR3: CASSYYLNYGYTF
DNA: TGTGCCAGCAGTTACTACCTTAACTATGGCTACACCTTC
size: .
V: TRBV6-5
D: .
J: TRBJ1-2

CDR3: CSVEEGLGDTQYF
DNA: TGCAGCGTTGAAGAGGGACTAGGAGATACGCAGTATTTT
size: .
V: TRBV29-1
D: TRBD2
J: TRBJ2-3

CDR3: CASTWGSYGYTF
DNA: TGTGCCAGTACGTGGGGTTCCTATGGCTACACCTTC
size: few
V: TRBV19
D: .
J: TRBJ1-2

CDR3: CASSQIGETQYF
DNA: TGCGCCAGCAGCCAGATAGGGGAGACCCAGTACTTC
size: .
V: TRBV4-1
D: .
J: TRBJ2-5

CDR3: CASSAQGTGQGNGYTF
DNA: TGCGCCAGCAGCGCGCAAGGGACGGGACAGGGAAATGGCTACACCTTC
size: .
V: TRBV4-1
D: TRBD1
J: TRBJ1-2

CDR3: CASGAAGEEGETQYF
DNA: TGTGCTAGTGGCGCAGCGGGAGAGGAAGGAGAGACCCAGTACTTC
size: .
V: TRBV12-5
D: TRBD2
J: TRBJ2-5

CDR3: CATSKYPDTQYF
DNA: TGTGCCACCAGCAAGTACCCAGATACGCAGTATTTT
size: .
V: TRBV15
D: .
J: TRBJ2-3

CDR3: CASSPIGLGGGSFSSYEQYF
DNA: TGTGCCAGCAGCCCTATAGGTTTGGGGGGTGGGAGCTTTAGCTCCTACGAGCAGTACTTC
size: .
V: TRBV27
D: .
J: TRBJ2-7

CDR3: CASSTYRANSYEQYF
DNA: TGTGCCAGCAGTACCTACAGGGCAAACTCCTACGAGCAGTACTTC
size: .
V: TRBV2
D: .
J: TRBJ2-7

CDR3: CASSHLPSAEQFF
DNA: TGCGCCAGCAGCCACCTGCCTAGCGCCGAGCAGTTCTTC
size: few
V: TRBV4-1
D: .
J: TRBJ2-1

CDR3: CASSSSALLAGVGETQYF
DNA: TGTGCCAGCAGTTCGTCCGCCCTACTAGCGGGAGTAGGGGAGACCCAGTACTTC
size: .
V: TRBV28
D: TRBD2
J: TRBJ2-5

CDR3: CASSLDRGRIPYEQYF
DNA: TGTGCCAGCAGCTTAGATCGGGGCAGAATTCCCTACGAGCAGTACTTC
size: .
V: TRBV11-3
D: .
J: TRBJ2-7

CDR3: CASRGTDTQYF
DNA: TGTGCCAGCAGGGGGACAGATACGCAGTATTTT
size: .
V: TRBV28
D: .
J: TRBJ2-3

CDR3: CASTQGTSGKDEQFF
DNA: TGCGCCAGCACCCAGGGGACTAGCGGGAAGGATGAGCAGTTCTTC
size: .
V: TRBV4-1
D: TRBD2
J: TRBJ2-1

CDR3: CASTAVFSTNEKLFF
DNA: TGTGCCAGCACTGCGGTATTTTCAACTAATGAAAAACTGTTTTTT
size: .
V: TRBV19
D: .
J: TRBJ1-4

CDR3: CASSSFRDINYGYTF
DNA: TGTGCCAGCAGTTCCTTTCGGGACATTAACTATGGCTACACCTTC
size: .
V: TRBV13
D: .
J: TRBJ1-2

CDR3: CASTRDNGYTF
DNA: TGTGCCAGCACTAGGGACAATGGCTACACCTTC
size: .
V: TRBV2
D: .
J: TRBJ1-2

CDR3: CASTLFPGYNEQFF
DNA: TGTGCCAGCACCCTTTTCCCGGGCTACAATGAGCAGTTCTTC
size: .
V: TRBV9
D: .
J: TRBJ2-1

CDR3: CASGLARGGSSYEQYF
DNA: TGTGCTAGTGGTTTGGCACGCGGGGGAAGCTCCTACGAGCAGTACTTC
size: few
V: TRBV12-5
D: TRBD2
J: TRBJ2-7

CDR3: CASSDSQGSSYEQYF
DNA: TGTGCCAGCAGTGACTCCCAGGGGAGCTCCTACGAGCAGTACTTC
size: .
V: TRBV25-1
D: .
J: TRBJ2-7

CDR3: CATFGQARIYGYTF
DNA: TGTGCCACCTTCGGACAGGCCCGCATCTATGGCTACACCTTC
size: .
V: TRBV15
D: TRBD1
J: TRBJ1-2

CDR3: CASSLSSANEQYF
DNA: TGTGCCAGCAGTTTATCGTCAGCCAACGAGCAGTACTTC
size: .
V: TRBV27
D: .
J: TRBJ2-7

CDR3: CASSRQGIETQYF
DNA: TGCGCCAGCAGCAGGCAGGGGATAGAGACCCAGTACTTC
size: once
V: TRBV4-1
D: .
J: TRBJ2-5

CDR3: CASSLRDRGDEQYF
DNA: TGCGCCAGCAGCCTACGGGACAGGGGTGACGAGCAGTACTTC
size: .
V: TRBV4-1
D: TRBD1
J: TRBJ2-7

CDR3: CASSRNKETQYF
DNA: TGTGCCAGCAGCCGTAATAAAGAGACCCAGTACTTC
size: .
V: TRBV7-8
D: .
J: TRBJ2-5

CDR3: CASTQRQGETEAFF
DNA: TGTGCCAGTACCCAGCGACAGGGAGAAACTGAAGCTTTCTTT
size: .
V: TRBV19
D: TRBD1
J: TRBJ1-1

CDR3: CASSLIRGGRETQYF
DNA: TGTGCCAGCAGTCTTATCCGGGGGGGCCGGGAGACCCAGTACTTC
size: .
V: TRBV2
D: TRBD2
J: TRBJ2-5

CDR3: CASSVGGNYGYTF
DNA: TGTGCCAGCAGCGTAGGGGGAAACTATGGCTACACCTTC
size: .
V: TRBV9
D: .
J: TRBJ1-2

CDR3: CSAGREETQYF
DNA: TGCAGTGCTGGAAGGGAAGAGACCCAGTACTTC
size: .
V: TRBV20-1
D: .
J: TRBJ2-5

CDR3: CASSIAGAGDTQYF
DNA: TGTGCCAGTAGTATAGCAGGAGCGGGAGATACGCAGTATTTT
size: .
V: TRBV19
D: .
J: TRBJ2-3